This T cell receptor (beta chain) emerged from a study of beta chain features in type 1 diabetes. Study findings and constraints: The naive, central memory and Treg TCRB repertoires of patients appeared to be more similar to one another than those of healthy donors.

A note on this clone: Its matching antigen is unknown.

Germline loops: CDR1 ENHRY, CDR2 SYGVKD. J lost 3 bases, V lost 4 bases, and 4 bases had no gene match. The CDR3 spans 14 residues. Sequenced material consisted of expressed TCRB transcripts (all of the isolated RNA was reverse transcribed). Profiling relied on immunoSEQ multiplex PCR, and the TCRdb table lists in-frame clones only, not all of them. The sample holds about 59,000 clones; over 50% are singletons and the top ten take around 2.2%. Sequencing was carried out using Tregs from blood. This TCR was recovered from a young woman in good health. This chain joins TRBV10-3 and TRBJ2-5; 8 nucleotides line up with TRBD2. The CDR3 coding sequence is TGTGCCATCAGTGTAGCGGGGCAGGAAGAGACCCAGTACTTC. Translation gives CAISVAGQEETQYF.